This TCR beta chain comes out of a study of blood T cell repertoires in COVID-19. Whole-study context: Donors in the United States, Italy and Spain gave samples during acute or convalescent COVID-19. T cells, B-cell-depleted T cells, or PBMCs provided the cDNA or gDNA that served as material.

Original analysis: Counts of nucleated cells, estimated from reference gene primer amplification, were obtained. Produced via immunoSEQ multiplex PCR; TCRdb's table is partial and in-frame only. The V and J calls and clone size are taken from that table; D and trimming were inferred from the DNA. The sample shows roughly 290,000 clones, 75% to 90% of them seen only once. The sample comprised peripheral blood. The clonotype was recovered from a man aged 25 to 40 with acute or convalescent COVID-19.

In DNA, the CDR3 is TGTGCCAGCAGCTTAGCCGGGGCCTACAATGAGCAGTTCTTC. Encoded protein: CASSLAGAYNEQFF. J is TRBJ2-1 and V is TRBV11-2; D perhaps matches TRBD2 (5 bases). This CDR3 has 14 amino acids. Trimming shortened V by 1 base and J by 2 bases, and 6 bases separated the two germline ends. Germline lookup yields CDR1 SGHAT and CDR2 FQNNGV.